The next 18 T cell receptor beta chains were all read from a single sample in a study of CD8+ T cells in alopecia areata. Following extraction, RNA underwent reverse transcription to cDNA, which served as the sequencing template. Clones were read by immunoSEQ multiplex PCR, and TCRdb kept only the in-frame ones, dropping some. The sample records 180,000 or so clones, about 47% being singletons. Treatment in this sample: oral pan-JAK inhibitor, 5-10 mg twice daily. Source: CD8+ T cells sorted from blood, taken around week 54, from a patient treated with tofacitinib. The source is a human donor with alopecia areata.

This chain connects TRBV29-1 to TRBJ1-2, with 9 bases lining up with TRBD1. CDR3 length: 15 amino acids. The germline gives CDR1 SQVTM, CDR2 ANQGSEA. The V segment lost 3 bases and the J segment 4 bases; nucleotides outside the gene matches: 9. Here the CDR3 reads CSVDFGTGNGYGYTF. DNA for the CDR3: TGCAGCGTTGACTTTGGGACAGGGAATGGCTATGGCTACACCTTC.

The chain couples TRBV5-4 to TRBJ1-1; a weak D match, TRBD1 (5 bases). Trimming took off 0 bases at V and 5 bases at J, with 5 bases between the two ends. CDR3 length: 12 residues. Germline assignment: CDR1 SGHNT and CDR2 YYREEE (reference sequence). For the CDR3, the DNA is TGTGCCAGCAGCTTGGGGACAACTGAAGCTTTCTTT. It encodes CASSLGTTEAFF.

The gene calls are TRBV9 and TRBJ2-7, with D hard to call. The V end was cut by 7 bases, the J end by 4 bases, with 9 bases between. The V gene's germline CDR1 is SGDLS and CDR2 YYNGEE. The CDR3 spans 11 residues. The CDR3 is CASGSRYEQYF. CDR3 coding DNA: TGTGCCAGCGGCTCAAGATACGAGCAGTACTTC.

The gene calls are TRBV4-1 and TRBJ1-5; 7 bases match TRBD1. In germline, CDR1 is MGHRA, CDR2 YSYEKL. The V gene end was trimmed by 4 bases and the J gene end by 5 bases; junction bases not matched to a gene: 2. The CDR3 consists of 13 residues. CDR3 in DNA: TGCGCCAGCAGCCCCGGGACAGATCAGCCCCAGCATTTT. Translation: CASSPGTDQPQHF.

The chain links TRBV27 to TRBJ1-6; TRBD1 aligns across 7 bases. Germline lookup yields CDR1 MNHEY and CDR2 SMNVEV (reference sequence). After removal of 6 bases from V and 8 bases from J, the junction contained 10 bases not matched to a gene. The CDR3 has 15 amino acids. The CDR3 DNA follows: TGTGCCAGCAGCGAATGGACAGGAGGGGATTCACCCCTCCACTTT. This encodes CASSEWTGGDSPLHF.

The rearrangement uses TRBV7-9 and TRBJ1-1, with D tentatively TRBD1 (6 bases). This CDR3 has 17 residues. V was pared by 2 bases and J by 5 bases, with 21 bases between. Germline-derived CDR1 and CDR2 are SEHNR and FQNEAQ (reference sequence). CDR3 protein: CASSLRGRQGLRTEAFF. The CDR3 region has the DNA TGTGCCAGCAGCTTAAGGGGGAGGCAGGGCTTGAGGACTGAAGCTTTCTTT.

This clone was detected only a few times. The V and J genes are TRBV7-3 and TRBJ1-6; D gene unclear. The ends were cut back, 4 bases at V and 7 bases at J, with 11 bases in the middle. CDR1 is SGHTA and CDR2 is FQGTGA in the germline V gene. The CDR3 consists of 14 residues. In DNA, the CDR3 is TGTGCCAGCAGCTACGGGGTCGGGAATTCACCCCTCCACTTT. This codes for CASSYGVGNSPLHF.

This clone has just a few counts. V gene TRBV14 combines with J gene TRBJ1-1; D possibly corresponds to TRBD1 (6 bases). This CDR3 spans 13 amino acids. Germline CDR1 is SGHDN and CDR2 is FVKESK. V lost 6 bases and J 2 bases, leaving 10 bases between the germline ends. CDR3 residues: CASRDSTNTEAFF. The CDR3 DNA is TGTGCCAGCAGGGACAGTACTAACACTGAAGCTTTCTTT. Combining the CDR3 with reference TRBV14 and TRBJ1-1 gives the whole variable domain EAGVTQFPSHSVIEKGQTVTLRCDPISGHDNLYWYRRVMGKEIKFLLHFVKESKQDESGMPNNRFLAERTGGTYSTLKVQPAELEDSGVYFCASRDSTNTEAFFGQGTRLTVV.

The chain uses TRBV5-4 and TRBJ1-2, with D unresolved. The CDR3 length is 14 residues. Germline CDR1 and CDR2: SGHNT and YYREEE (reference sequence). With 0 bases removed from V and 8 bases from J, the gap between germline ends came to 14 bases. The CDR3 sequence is CASSLEPDGLGYTF. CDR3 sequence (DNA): TGTGCCAGCAGCTTGGAACCAGACGGTCTAGGCTACACCTTC.

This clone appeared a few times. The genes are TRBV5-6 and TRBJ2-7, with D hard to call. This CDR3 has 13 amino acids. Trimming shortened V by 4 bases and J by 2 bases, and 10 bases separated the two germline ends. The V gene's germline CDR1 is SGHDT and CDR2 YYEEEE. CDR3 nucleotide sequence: TGTGCCAGCAGCACCGTCCACACCTACGAGCAGTACTTC. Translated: CASSTVHTYEQYF. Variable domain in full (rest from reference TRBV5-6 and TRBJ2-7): DAGVTQSPTHLIKTRGQQVTLRCSPKSGHDTVSWYQQALGQGPQFIFQYYEEEERQRGNFPDRFSGHQFPNYSSELNVNALLLGDSALYLCASSTVHTYEQYFGPGTRLTVT.

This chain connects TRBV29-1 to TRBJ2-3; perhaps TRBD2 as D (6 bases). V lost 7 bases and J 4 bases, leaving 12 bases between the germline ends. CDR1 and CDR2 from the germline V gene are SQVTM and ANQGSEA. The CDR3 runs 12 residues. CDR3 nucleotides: TGCAGCGGTCGACTAGTCCCAGATACGCAGTATTTT. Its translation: CSGRLVPDTQYF.

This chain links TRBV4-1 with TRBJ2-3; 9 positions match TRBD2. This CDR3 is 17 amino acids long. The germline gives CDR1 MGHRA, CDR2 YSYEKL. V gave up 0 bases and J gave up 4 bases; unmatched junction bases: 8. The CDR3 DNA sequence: TGCGCCAGCAGCCAAGATAGTACAGCGGGGGGTGCAGATACGCAGTATTTT. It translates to CASSQDSTAGGADTQYF.

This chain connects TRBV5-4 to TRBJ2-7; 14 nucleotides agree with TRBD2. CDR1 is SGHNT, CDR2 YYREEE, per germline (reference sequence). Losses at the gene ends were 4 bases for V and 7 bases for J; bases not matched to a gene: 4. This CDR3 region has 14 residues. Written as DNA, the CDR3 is TGTGCCAGCAGCGCGGGACTAGCGGGGGTTGAGCAGTACTTC. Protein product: CASSAGLAGVEQYF.

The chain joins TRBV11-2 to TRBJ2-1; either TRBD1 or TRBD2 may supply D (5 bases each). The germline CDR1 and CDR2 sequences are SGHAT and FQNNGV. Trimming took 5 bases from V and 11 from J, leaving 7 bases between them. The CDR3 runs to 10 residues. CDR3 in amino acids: CASSRGQQFF. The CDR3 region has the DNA TGTGCCAGCAGCAGGGGACAGCAGTTCTTC. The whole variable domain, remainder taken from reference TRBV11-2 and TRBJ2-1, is EAGVAQSPRYKIIEKRQSVAFWCNPISGHATLYWYQQILGQGPKLLIQFQNNGVVDDSQLPKDRFSAERLKGVDSTLKIQPAKLEDSAVYLCASSRGQQFFGPGTRLTVL.

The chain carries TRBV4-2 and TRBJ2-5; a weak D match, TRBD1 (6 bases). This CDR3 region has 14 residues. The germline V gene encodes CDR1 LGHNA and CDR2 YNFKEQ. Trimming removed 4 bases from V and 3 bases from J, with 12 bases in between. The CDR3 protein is CASSPAEGEETQYF. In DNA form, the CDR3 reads TGTGCCAGCAGCCCAGCTGAGGGGGAAGAGACCCAGTACTTC.

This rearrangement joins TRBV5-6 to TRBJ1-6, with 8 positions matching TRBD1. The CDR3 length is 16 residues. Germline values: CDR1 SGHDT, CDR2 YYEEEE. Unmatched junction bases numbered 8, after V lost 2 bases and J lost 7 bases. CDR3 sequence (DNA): TGTGCCAGCAGCTTCACGACAGGGGTGGAGAATTCACCCCTCCACTTT. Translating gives CASSFTTGVENSPLHF.

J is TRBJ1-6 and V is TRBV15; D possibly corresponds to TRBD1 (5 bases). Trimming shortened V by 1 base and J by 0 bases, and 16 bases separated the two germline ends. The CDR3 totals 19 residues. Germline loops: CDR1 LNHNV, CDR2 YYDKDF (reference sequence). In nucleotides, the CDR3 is TGTGCCACCAGCAGAGTACAGGAGCCCGCCAGCTCCTATAATTCACCCCTCCACTTT. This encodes CATSRVQEPASSYNSPLHF. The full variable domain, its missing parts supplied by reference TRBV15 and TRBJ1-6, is DAMVIQNPRYQVTQFGKPVTLSCSQTLNHNVMYWYQQKSSQAPKLLFHYYDKDFNNEADTPDNFQSRRPNTSFCFLDIRSPGLGDTAMYLCATSRVQEPASSYNSPLHFGNGTRLTVT.

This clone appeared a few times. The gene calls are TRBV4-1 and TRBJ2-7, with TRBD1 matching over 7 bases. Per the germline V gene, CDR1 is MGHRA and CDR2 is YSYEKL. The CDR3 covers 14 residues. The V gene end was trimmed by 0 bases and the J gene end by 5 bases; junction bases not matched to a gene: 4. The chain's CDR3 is CASSQEDRDDEQYF. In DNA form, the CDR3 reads TGCGCCAGCAGCCAAGAAGACAGGGACGACGAGCAGTACTTC.